This T cell receptor beta chain comes out of a study of T cells in Graves' hyperthyroidism and ophthalmopathy. Notes on the study in general: Clonotypes that were expanded in thyroid above 0.001 mostly appeared in blood too. The authors' 13 V-J model separated ophthalmopathy from stable hyperthyroidism.

With duration under 3 months, ophthalmopathy was active: Clinical Activity Score at least 3, NOSPECS at least 4. The diagnoses drew upon clinical symptoms, serum thyroxine and TRAb, thyroid ultrasound and orbital computed tomography. In its sample, this clonotype was seen many times. Its antigen is unidentified. TCR beta CDR3 sequences were amplified from RNA transcripts. In the first-round RT-PCR of the TCR CDR3, the HTBI primer set was used. TCRdb recomputed calls from the multiplex PCR reads with MiXCR, one row per CDR3 protein. This table has around 350,000 distinct CDR3 sequences, roughly 15% appearing once. This receptor was identified in a woman in her 30s with Graves' ophthalmopathy. Sequenced input: blood.

CDR3 amino acids: CSASPGSTGQFF. CDR3 nucleotides: TGCAGTGCTAGTCCCGGGTCGACTGGTCAGTTCTTC. V and J are TRBV20-1 and TRBJ2-1, with D unresolved. The V gene lost 3 bases and the J gene lost 13 bases, with 16 bases spanning the gap. The CDR3 runs to 12 residues. Germline V lookup: CDR1 DFQATT, CDR2 SNEGSKA (reference sequence).